The TCR beta chain described here comes from a study of CD4 T cells in relation to SARS-CoV-2 and coronaviruses. Unexposed donor CD4+ T cells date from about 2011-2019, before the COVID-19 pandemic. The cells were cultured for 9 to 11 days before CD4+ T cells were isolated. Of note for this clone: What it recognizes is unknown.

Germline lookup yields CDR1 MNHEY and CDR2 SVGAGI. V lost 6 bases, J lost 2 bases, and 4 bases stayed unmatched. The CDR3 loop spans 15 amino acids. Clones were read by immunoSEQ multiplex PCR, and TCRdb kept only the in-frame ones, dropping some. The sample holds 20,000 to 25,000 clones; about 76% are singletons and the top ten take about 14%. The chain links TRBV6-5 to TRBJ2-6; 7 positions match TRBD1. The sequenced sample was CD4+ T cells from PBMCs, cultured in vitro. The sequence was obtained from a human donor in good health. CDR3 amino acids: CASRTTGAGANVLTF. In nucleotides, the CDR3 is TGTGCCAGCAGAACTACAGGGGCTGGGGCCAACGTCCTGACTTTC.